This paragraph covers one TCR beta chain sequence. The germline CDR1 and CDR2 sequences are MNHNY and SVGAGI (reference sequence). The CDR3 is 11 amino acids. Trimming stripped 5 bases from V and 5 bases from J, with 6 bases between. This PCR relied on a set of 60 Vbeta primers and 13 Jbeta primers. Using immunoSEQ multiplex PCR, the repertoire was profiled, and TCRdb retains in-frame clones only, with some absent. The sample has roughly 100,000 clones, less than 75% seen once. This specimen belongs to a study of cytomegalovirus exposure and HLA in healthy donors. About the research overall: Early released data had tens of millions of unique TCRs, all coming from HLA-typed donors.

The J gene is TRBJ2-5, the V gene TRBV6-6; D not certain. The source is a man aged 35 to 55 in good health and CMV-seropositive. Sequencing was performed on PBMCs. CDR3 residues: CASSLIETQYF. As DNA, the CDR3 is TGTGCCAGCAGTCTTATTGAGACCCAGTACTTC.